These 14 T cell receptor beta chains came from one sample sequenced in a study of neurological immune-mediated disorders (dated by TCRdb to about 2019). The library was made by 5' RACE. Sequencing instrument: Illumina HiSeq 2500. Through fastp at Q25 and MiXCR, TCRdb rebuilt clones from the public reads, retaining in-frame beta chains. For every CDR3 protein sequence, its rows merge into one entry that carries the most common genes and DNA. The sample table shows under 25,000 distinct CDR3 sequences, and 2.6% are seen once. The top ten constitute under 7% of the sample. The sample consisted of PBMCs. These receptor sequences come from a woman aged 18 to 35 with multiple sclerosis.

This clonotype was observed many times. This chain connects TRBV7-8 to TRBJ1-4, with 7 nucleotides matching TRBD1. Looked up from germline, CDR1 is SGHVS and CDR2 is FQNEAQ. V shed 0 bases and J 8 bases; nucleotides not matched to a gene: 6. The CDR3 runs 15 residues. The DNA of the CDR3 is TGTGCCAGCAGCTTAGCCCCCCTCAGGGGGGAAAAACTGTTTTTT. Translating it yields CASSLAPLRGEKLFF.

This clonotype appeared many times. The CDR3 spells CASQGQGRTEAFF. DNA for the CDR3: TGTGCCAGCCAAGGACAGGGGCGCACTGAAGCTTTCTTT. This chain joins TRBV12-3 or TRBV12-4 and TRBJ1-1; 9 positions agree with TRBD1. The CDR3 is 13 residues long. J gave up 4 bases and V 8 bases, and 5 bases lay outside the gene matches.

This clonotype has ten or more counts. The chain is built from TRBV11-2 and TRBJ2-5, with 10 bases that match TRBD2. Per the germline V gene, CDR1 is SGHAT and CDR2 is FQNNGV. V trimming: 5 bases; J trimming: 2 bases; junction bases outside the gene matches: 5. The CDR3 contains 15 residues. The CDR3 protein is CASSGGLAEQETQYF. The CDR3 nucleotides are TGTGCCAGCAGCGGAGGACTAGCGGAGCAAGAGACCCAGTACTTC.

This clonotype is medium-sized by share. This sequence joins TRBV12-3 or TRBV12-4 and TRBJ1-1; D is unclear. The CDR3 consists of 11 residues. V was shortened by 3 bases and J by 11 bases, with 10 bases between the two germline ends. The CDR3 bases are TGTGCCAGCAGTTTGGAATGGCGTGCTTTCTTT. Protein product: CASSLEWRAFF.

There are many counts of this clonotype. The J gene is TRBJ2-7, the V gene TRBV30; 10 positions match TRBD1. The V gene's germline CDR1 is GTSNPN and CDR2 SVGIG (reference sequence). V lost 2 bases, J lost 4 bases, and 5 bases stayed unmatched. The CDR3 totals 14 residues. This CDR3 is CAWSRGTGVYEQYF. The CDR3 DNA sequence: TGTGCCTGGAGTCGCGGGACAGGGGTGTACGAGCAGTACTTC.

This clonotype is deemed medium-sized. CDR3 residues: CASRSLGRAYEQYV. Written as DNA, the CDR3 is TGTGCCAGCAGATCTCTCGGCAGGGCGTACGAGCAGTACGTC. This rearrangement joins TRBV12-3 or TRBV12-4 to TRBJ2-7, with TRBD1 as a possible D gene (5 bases). Trimming stripped 6 bases from V and 4 bases from J, with 16 bases between. This CDR3 contains 14 residues.

This chain connects TRBV6-5 to TRBJ1-1; TRBD1 matches 8 bases. With 1 base clipped from V and 1 base from J, the junction kept 5 bases outside the gene matches. The germline CDR1 and CDR2 sequences are MNHEY and SVGAGI. CDR3 size: 16 residues. CDR3 nucleotides: TGTGCCAGCAGTTACTTCCTCACAGGGGGGAACACTGAAGCTTTCTTT. Its protein is CASSYFLTGGNTEAFF.

This sequence joins TRBV7-3 and TRBJ2-2; D is unclear. Trimming pared 1 base from V and 5 bases from J, leaving 5 bases between. The CDR3 totals 13 residues. CDR1 SGHTA and CDR2 FQGTGA come from the germline V gene. This CDR3 reads CASSLRNTGELFF. For the CDR3, the DNA is TGTGCCAGCAGCTTAAGAAATACCGGGGAGCTGTTTTTT.

This clonotype was counted at least ten times. The chain joins TRBV28 to TRBJ1-2; 9 bases are shared with TRBD1. CDR3 length equals 14 residues. The germline gives CDR1 MDHEN, CDR2 SYDVKM. Trimming at V came to 2 bases and at J to 8 bases, leaving 6 bases not matched to a gene. The CDR3 reads CASSLLGTGSGYTF. CDR3 DNA sequence: TGTGCCAGCAGTTTACTTGGGACAGGGTCCGGCTACACCTTC.

By its share, this clonotype is medium-sized. The gene calls are TRBV3-1 and TRBJ2-7; D not resolved. This CDR3 has 14 amino acids. V was cut by 0 bases and J by 2 bases, with 8 bases left in between. Germline CDR1 and CDR2: LGHDT and YNNKEL (reference sequence). The CDR3: CASSQDLSTYEQYF. DNA of the CDR3: TGTGCCAGCAGCCAAGATTTATCTACCTACGAGCAGTACTTC.

In this sample, this clonotype turned up many times. The rearrangement uses TRBV5-1 and TRBJ2-3; 9 nucleotides align to TRBD1. This CDR3 is built from 15 residues. The J segment lost 6 bases and the V segment lost 0 bases, leaving 5 bases of the junction unmatched. Germline V CDR1 and CDR2: SGHRS, YFSETQ. The CDR3 region is CASSLGVQGADTQYF. The CDR3 DNA is TGCGCCAGCAGCTTGGGGGTACAGGGGGCTGATACGCAGTATTTT.

This clonotype was recorded at least ten times. CDR3 protein: CASRLAGVYEQFF. CDR3 coding DNA: TGTGCCTCGAGACTAGCGGGAGTTTATGAGCAGTTCTTC. V and J are TRBV6-6 and TRBJ2-1; 12 positions match TRBD2. The CDR3 has 13 residues. V lost 11 bases and J lost 8; bases outside the gene matches: 7. Germline CDR1 MNHNY, CDR2 SVGAGI (reference sequence).

This clonotype was recorded at least ten times. CDR3 region: CASTDTGELFF. As DNA, the CDR3 is TGTGCCAGCACCGACACCGGGGAGCTGTTTTTT. This sequence joins TRBV7-9 and TRBJ2-2; unclear D gene. The CDR3 has 11 amino acids. Germline V gives CDR1 SEHNR, CDR2 FQNEAQ (reference sequence). V was cut by 7 bases and J by 3 bases, with 3 bases left in between.

In its sample, this clonotype was seen many times. J is TRBJ1-2 and V is TRBV6-6, with no clear D. From germline, CDR1 is MNHNY and CDR2 SVGAGI (reference sequence). V lost 5 bases, J lost 6 bases, and 10 bases lay in between. The CDR3 sequence is 12 residues long. CDR3 protein: CASSRGGNGYTF. The CDR3 DNA follows: TGTGCCAGCAGTCGAGGAGGGAATGGCTACACCTTC.